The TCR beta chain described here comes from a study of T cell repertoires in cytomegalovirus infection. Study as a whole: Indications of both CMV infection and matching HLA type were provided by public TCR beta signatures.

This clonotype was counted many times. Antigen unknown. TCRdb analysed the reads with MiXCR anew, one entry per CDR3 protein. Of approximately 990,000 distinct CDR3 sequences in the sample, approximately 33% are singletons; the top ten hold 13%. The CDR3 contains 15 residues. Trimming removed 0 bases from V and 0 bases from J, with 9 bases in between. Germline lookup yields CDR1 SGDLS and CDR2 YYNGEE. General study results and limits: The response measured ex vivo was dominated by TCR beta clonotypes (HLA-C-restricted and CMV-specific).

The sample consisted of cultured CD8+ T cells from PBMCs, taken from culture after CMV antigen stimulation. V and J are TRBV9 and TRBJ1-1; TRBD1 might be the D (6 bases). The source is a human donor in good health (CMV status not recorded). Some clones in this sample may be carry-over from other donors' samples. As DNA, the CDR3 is TGTGCCAGCAGCGTAGAGGGGGTGATGAACACTGAAGCTTTCTTT. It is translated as CASSVEGVMNTEAFF.